Listed below are T cell receptor beta chains from one sample, sequenced in a study of CD8 T cells in ankylosing spondylitis. TCRdb recomputed calls from the 5' RACE reads with MiXCR, one row per CDR3 protein. Of 180,000 or so distinct CDR3 sequences in the sample, under 14% were seen once. Sequencing was carried out using blood, either unsorted or a sorted T cell fraction (not recorded which). The receptors were gathered from a male donor with ankylosing spondylitis or in good health (not recorded which). Both conserved end residues are part of each CDR3. A D gene is named only where the DNA matches it firmly. The size of a clone is reported for some rows only, either as once, few or many, or as a class for expanded clones.

many | TRBJ1-1 | . | TRBV3-1 | 16 | TGTGCCAGCAGCCTCAAGTTCCCTCGGGGGAACACTGAAGCTTTCTTT | CASSLKFPRGNTEAFF
few | TRBJ1-3 | TRBD1 | TRBV12-3/TRBV12-4 | 20 | TGTGCCAGCAGTTTTGCGGGGGGGGGCCGAACAGGGGGCTATGGAAACACCATATATTTT | CASSFAGGGRTGGYGNTIYF
many | TRBJ2-6 | . | TRBV6-2/TRBV6-3 | 16 | TGTGCCAGCAGTTACTCGACAGGAGCCGGGGCCAACGTCCTGACTTTC | CASSYSTGAGANVLTF
few | TRBJ2-7 | . | TRBV6-5 | 12 | TGTGCCAGCAGTTACCGACAGAGCGAGCAGTACTTC | CASSYRQSEQYF
many | TRBJ2-3 | TRBD1 | TRBV12-3/TRBV12-4 | 16 | TGTGCCAGCAGTCCCGGGACAGCCTCCTTCACAGATACGCAGTATTTT | CASSPGTASFTDTQYF
many | TRBJ1-5 | . | TRBV5-6 | 15 | TGTGCCAGCAGCGGGAGCAGGGGAAACAATCAGCCCCAGCATTTT | CASSGSRGNNQPQHF
many | TRBJ2-5 | . | TRBV5-1 | 15 | TGCGCCAGCAGCTTGGACGGCGGAAGCCAAGAGACCCAGTACTTC | CASSLDGGSQETQYF
few | TRBJ2-5 | TRBD1 | TRBV20-1 | 14 | TGCAGTGCGGAGTGGGCAGGGGGCATGCAGACCCAGTACTTC | CSAEWAGGMQTQYF
many | TRBJ2-1 | . | TRBV20-1 | 11 | TGCAGTGCCAAAATCAACAATGAGCAGTTCTTC | CSAKINNEQFF
many | TRBJ2-1 | TRBD2 | TRBV5-1 | 16 | TGCGCCAGCAGCTTGGCCCCGACTAGCGGGACCAATGAGCAGTTCTTC | CASSLAPTSGTNEQFF
few | TRBJ1-1 | . | TRBV3-1 | 16 | TGTGCCAGCAGCCAACGAGCGATGGGAATGAACACTGAAGCTTTCTTT | CASSQRAMGMNTEAFF
many | TRBJ2-1 | TRBD1 | TRBV7-7 | 16 | TGTGCCAGCAGCCACGGGACAGGGAGCTCCTACAATGAGCAGTTCTTC | CASSHGTGSSYNEQFF
many | TRBJ1-6 | TRBD1 | TRBV20-1 | 15 | TGCTCGTCCCGGGACAGCTTCTTGGGGTACTCACCCCTCCACTTT | CSSRDSFLGYSPLHF
few | TRBJ2-2 | . | TRBV7-2 | 16 | TGTGCCAGCAGCTTAGCACGCCCCGCGAACACCGGGGAGCTGTTTTTT | CASSLARPANTGELFF
many | TRBJ2-7 | . | TRBV20-1 | 14 | TGCAGTGCCCGGCCCCCACAGGGCCCCTACGAGCAGTACTTC | CSARPPQGPYEQYF
few | TRBJ2-1 | . | TRBV7-2 | 13 | TGTGCCGGGGGACTTAGCTCCTACAATGAGCAGTTCTTC | CAGGLSSYNEQFF
. | TRBJ2-2 | . | TRBV6-2/TRBV6-3 | 16 | TGTGCCAGCAGTTACGCCGGGACTGTAGGGTCCGGGGAGCTGTTTTTT | CASSYAGTVGSGELFF
many | TRBJ1-5 | . | TRBV19 | 13 | TGTGCCAGTAGTGGTCTGAACAATCAGCCCCAGCATTTT | CASSGLNNQPQHF
few | TRBJ1-1 | TRBD1 | TRBV2 | 15 | TGTGCCAGCAGGCCGGACAGGGGCGGGGGCACTGAAGCTTTCTTT | CASRPDRGGGTEAFF
. | TRBJ1-1 | TRBD1 | TRBV10-3 | 15 | TGTGCCAGCTTGAAGGGGGCGGGAATGAACACTGAAGCTTTCTTT | CASLKGAGMNTEAFF
many | TRBJ1-1 | TRBD1 | TRBV25-1 | 17 | TGTGCCAGCAGTGAATGGGGATGGGACAGCGTTAACACTGAAGCTTTCTTT | CASSEWGWDSVNTEAFF
many | TRBJ1-1 | . | TRBV5-1 | 13 | TGCGCCAGCAGCTCCCAGGGGAGCACTGAAGCTTTCTTT | CASSSQGSTEAFF